These 20 T cell receptor beta chains were all obtained from the same sample, sequenced in a study of CD8 T cells in Susac syndrome (dated by TCRdb to the late 2010s). The library was obtained by the immunoSEQ multiplex PCR assay. RNA was extracted with the RNeasy kit and about 0.5 to 1 ug was reverse transcribed using random hexamers. TCRdb itself trimmed the public reads at Q25 with fastp, ran MiXCR and retained productive beta chains. Entries are consolidated by CDR3 protein sequence, retaining the most common genes and DNA. The sample contains around 99,000 distinct CDR3 sequences, 96% of them found a single time. Under 0.1% of the sample comes from the top ten. Sequencing input: CD4+ T cells from PBMCs. Receptors were obtained from a human donor in good health.

J is TRBJ2-1 and V is TRBV10-3; maybe TRBD1 (5 bases). With 8 bases removed from V and 7 bases from J, the gap between germline ends came to 9 bases. Germline V lookup: CDR1 ENHRY, CDR2 SYGVKD. The CDR3 is 11 residues long. DNA for the CDR3: TGTGCCATCGGGGCAGAGAATGAGCAGTTCTTC. Protein sequence: CAIGAENEQFF.

The J gene is TRBJ1-2, the V gene TRBV6-6; 11 nucleotides agree with TRBD1. This CDR3 has 14 amino acids. After removal of 2 bases from V and 4 bases from J, the junction contained 0 bases not matched to a gene. Germline V CDR1 and CDR2: MNHNY, SVGAGI (reference sequence). This chain's CDR3 is CASSYGQGAYGYTF. Here the CDR3 DNA reads TGTGCCAGCAGTTACGGACAGGGGGCCTATGGCTACACCTTC.

This sequence joins TRBV27 and TRBJ1-1; 9 positions agree with TRBD1. The length of the CDR3 is 17 residues. Per germline, CDR1 MNHEY and CDR2 SMNVEV (reference sequence). Germline trimming cut 4 bases from V and 0 bases from J; bases unmatched to any gene: 9. CDR3 sequence: CASSSDRGDIMNTEAFF. Written as DNA, the CDR3 is TGTGCCAGCAGTTCCGACAGGGGGGACATCATGAACACTGAAGCTTTCTTT.

V is TRBV23-1 and J is TRBJ1-5, with 7 bases identical to TRBD1. TRBV23-1 is sorted into the ORF group, with uncertain function. Trimming cost V 3 bases and J 0 bases; bases outside gene matches: 11. CDR3 length: 18 amino acids. The CDR3 DNA is TGCGCCAGCAGTCACTGCCAGGGGGGCAATTATAGCAATCAGCCCCAGCATTTT. Amino acid sequence: CASSHCQGGNYSNQPQHF.

The chain recombines TRBV6-5 with TRBJ2-5, with 8 bases aligning to TRBD2. The V segment lost 0 bases and the J segment 5 bases; nucleotides outside the gene matches: 8. This CDR3 has 16 amino acids. Germline V gene lookup returns CDR1 MNHEY and CDR2 SVGAGI. The CDR3 spells CASSYSRTGGGETQYF. Here the CDR3 DNA reads TGTGCCAGCAGTTACTCGCGTACGGGAGGGGGGGAGACCCAGTACTTC.

The rearrangement links TRBV20-1 to TRBJ2-2, with D possibly being TRBD1 (5 bases). Germline V gene lookup returns CDR1 DFQATT and CDR2 SNEGSKA (reference sequence). V lost 0 bases and J lost 4, with 18 bases in between. This CDR3 has 17 residues. CDR3 sequence (DNA): TGCAGTGCTAGAGATCCCCTTCTTGACAGCATCACCGGGGAGCTGTTTTTT. Translated, it gives CSARDPLLDSITGELFF.

V gene TRBV29-1 combines with J gene TRBJ2-5; no clear D gene. Germline V CDR1 and CDR2: SQVTM, ANQGSEA. This CDR3 region has 12 residues. Trimming left V 6 bases short and J 0 bases short, with 8 bases between. CDR3 protein: CSVARDQETQYF. CDR3 bases: TGCAGCGTGGCAAGGGACCAAGAGACCCAGTACTTC.

The V and J genes are TRBV6-2 or TRBV6-3 and TRBJ2-7, with D possibly TRBD1 on 6 matching bases. CDR3 length: 15 residues. The V end lost 2 bases, the J end lost 1 base, and 12 bases lay between the germline ends. Germline loops: CDR1 MNHEY, CDR2 SVGEGT. The CDR3 loop reads CASSYPRGTSYEQYF. The CDR3 DNA follows: TGTGCCAGCAGTTACCCCAGGGGAACATCCTACGAGCAGTACTTC.

The V gene is TRBV29-1, the J gene TRBJ1-1, with D unresolved. The length of the CDR3 is 10 residues. The germline V gene has CDR1 SQVTM and CDR2 ANQGSEA. Trimming removed 7 bases from V and 1 base from J, with 4 bases in between. The CDR3 bases are TGCAGCGCCTCGAACACTGAAGCTTTCTTT. This gives the protein CSASNTEAFF.

This sequence joins TRBV3-1 and TRBJ1-6; tentatively, D is TRBD1 (6 bases). The V and J ends lost 4 bases and 2 bases respectively, with 9 bases between them. This CDR3 comprises 15 residues. Germline CDR1 LGHDT, CDR2 YNNKEL (reference sequence). The CDR3 loop is CASSLRDTYNSPLHF. In DNA, the CDR3 is TGTGCCAGCAGCCTACGGGACACCTATAATTCACCCCTCCACTTT.

This rearrangement joins TRBV2 to TRBJ2-5; 14 bases are shared with TRBD2. The CDR3 length is 16 residues. Germline loops: CDR1 SNHLY, CDR2 FYNNEI. The V and J ends lost 4 bases and 5 bases, in that order; junction bases with no gene match: 6. CDR3 sequence (DNA): TGTGCCAGCAGTGCGGTGACTAGCGGGAGGGCCGAGACCCAGTACTTC. It yields the protein CASSAVTSGRAETQYF.

V gene TRBV20-1 combines with J gene TRBJ1-5; possible D gene TRBD1, 5 bases. The CDR3 has 14 residues. Looked up from germline, CDR1 is DFQATT and CDR2 is SNEGSKA (reference sequence). With 6 bases removed from V and 7 bases from J, the gap between germline ends came to 19 bases. The CDR3 sequence is CSASQGRGLQPQHF. The CDR3 nucleotides are TGCAGTGCCTCCCAGGGAAGAGGTCTGCAGCCCCAGCATTTT.

This clonotype was detected once. The chain is built from TRBV3-1 and TRBJ2-7; perhaps D is TRBD1 or TRBD2 (5 bases each). The germline V gene encodes CDR1 LGHDT and CDR2 YNNKEL (reference sequence). This CDR3 spans 17 amino acids. V was pared by 3 bases and J by 0 bases, with 18 bases between. The CDR3 loop is CASSQATGTPSSYEQYF. The CDR3 DNA sequence: TGTGCCAGCAGCCAGGCTACCGGGACGCCTTCCTCCTACGAGCAGTACTTC.

This clonotype was seen only once. This chain joins TRBV20-1 and TRBJ2-7; D possibly corresponds to TRBD2 (5 bases). Germline values: CDR1 DFQATT, CDR2 SNEGSKA (reference sequence). The germline V and J ends were trimmed by 5 bases and 2 bases, with 19 bases remaining between them. CDR3 length: 15 amino acids. CDR3 DNA: TGCAGTGCTCCTCGTTCGGGTTCGGGGACCTACGAGCAGTACTTC. Translating it yields CSAPRSGSGTYEQYF.

The rearrangement uses TRBV28 and TRBJ2-3; 8 bases line up with TRBD2. The CDR3 totals 17 residues. Looked up from germline, CDR1 is MDHEN and CDR2 is SYDVKM. V lost 6 bases, J lost 4 bases, and 15 bases stayed unmatched. The CDR3 DNA follows: TGTGCCAGCAGAAATAGGGCCTCCCGGGGGGGACCAGATACGCAGTATTTT. Protein sequence: CASRNRASRGGPDTQYF.

CDR3 loop: CATGAGRETQYF. The CDR3 nucleotides are TGTGCCACCGGGGCGGGACGGGAGACCCAGTACTTC. The J gene is TRBJ2-5, the V gene TRBV2; the D gene is possibly TRBD2 (6 bases). V gave up 10 bases and J gave up 5 bases, with 14 bases separating them. CDR1 is SNHLY and CDR2 is FYNNEI in the germline V gene. This CDR3 is 12 amino acids long. Combining the CDR3 with reference TRBV2 and TRBJ2-5 gives the whole variable domain EPEVTQTPSHQVTQMGQEVILRCVPISNHLYFYWYRQILGQKVEFLVSFYNNEISEKSEIFDDQFSVERPDGSNFTLKIRSTKLEDSAMYFCATGAGRETQYFGPGTRLLVL.

The chain links TRBV6-5 to TRBJ1-1; D uncertain. From germline, CDR1 is MNHEY and CDR2 SVGAGI. CDR3 size: 14 residues. The V end lost 0 bases, the J end lost 5 bases, and 10 bases lay between the germline ends. In DNA form, the CDR3 reads TGTGCCAGCAGTTACTCAGGGAAGCGGACTGAAGCTTTCTTT. Its translation is CASSYSGKRTEAFF.

This clonotype was observed once. The CDR3 DNA sequence: TGTGCCAGCAGCATAGACAGGACGGGCAATGAAAAACTGTTTTTT. Its protein product is CASSIDRTGNEKLFF. The rearrangement uses TRBV7-2 and TRBJ1-4, with a tentative D call TRBD1 (6 bases). Germline V gene data show CDR1 as SGHTA and CDR2 as FQGNSA. V gave up 5 bases and J gave up 5 bases, with 15 bases separating them. The CDR3 contains 15 residues.

The CDR3 loop reads CASSLLAGDYEQYF. CDR3 sequence (DNA): TGTGCCAGCAGCCTTCTAGCGGGGGACTACGAGCAGTACTTC. The gene calls are TRBV3-1 and TRBJ2-7; TRBD2 aligns across 10 bases. Germline V gives CDR1 LGHDT, CDR2 YNNKEL (reference sequence). With V trimmed by 4 bases and J by 3 bases, 3 bases remained unmatched. The CDR3 runs to 14 residues.

This chain joins TRBV7-3 and TRBJ2-7; D may correspond to TRBD1 or TRBD2 (5 bases each). The V end was cut by 4 bases, the J end by 1 base, with 14 bases between. This CDR3 comprises 15 residues. Germline CDR1 reads SGHTA; CDR2 reads FQGTGA. The chain's CDR3 is CASSSSGTGSYEQYF. CDR3 nucleotides: TGTGCCAGCAGCTCAAGTGGGACGGGATCCTACGAGCAGTACTTC.